The rows below give T cell receptor beta chains drawn from one sample of a study of cytomegalovirus exposure and HLA in healthy donors. Libraries were prepared by immunoSEQ multiplex PCR; TCRdb keeps only in-frame clonotypes and omits some of them. The sample includes roughly 180,000 clones, approximately 88% of them seen just once. The sequenced sample was PBMCs. Source of these receptors: a man aged 18 to 35 in good health and CMV-seropositive. CDR3s include the opening cysteine and the closing phenylalanine or tryptophan. A D gene is named only where the DNA matches it firmly. Clone size is stated in some rows and not others, as once, few, many or a class when expanded.

clone size: -; J gene: TRBJ2-5; V gene: TRBV9; D gene: TRBD2; CDR3 DNA: TGTGCCAGCAGCGTACTAGCGGGAGGATCCTATCAAGAGACCCAGTACTTC; CDR3 protein: CASSVLAGGSYQETQYF
clone size: -; J gene: TRBJ2-5; V gene: TRBV15; D gene: -; CDR3 DNA: TGTGCCACCAGCAGAGATCTGATTCCCGGGGAGACCCAGTACTTC; CDR3 protein: CATSRDLIPGETQYF
clone size: few; J gene: TRBJ2-1; V gene: TRBV29-1; D gene: TRBD1; CDR3 DNA: TGCAGCGTGGCCCGGGACAGGGCGGGCAATGAGCAGTTCTTC; CDR3 protein: CSVARDRAGNEQFF
clone size: -; J gene: TRBJ2-7; V gene: TRBV7-9; D gene: TRBD2; CDR3 DNA: TGTGCCAGCAGGAGCGGGAGCTACGAGCAGTACTTC; CDR3 protein: CASRSGSYEQYF
clone size: -; J gene: TRBJ2-7; V gene: TRBV27; D gene: TRBD2; CDR3 DNA: TGTGCCAGCAGTTTGGGAGGGAGGGCCTACGAGCAGTACTTC; CDR3 protein: CASSLGGRAYEQYF
clone size: -; J gene: TRBJ2-7; V gene: TRBV28; D gene: TRBD1; CDR3 DNA: TGTGCCAGCAGTTTAACCCGGACAGGGTTTGACGAGCAGTACTTC; CDR3 protein: CASSLTRTGFDEQYF
clone size: -; J gene: TRBJ2-1; V gene: TRBV7-8; D gene: TRBD2; CDR3 DNA: TGTGCCAGCAGCATGATACTAGCGGGAGGGCCGGAGTTCTTC; CDR3 protein: CASSMILAGGPEFF
clone size: -; J gene: TRBJ2-5; V gene: TRBV9; D gene: TRBD2; CDR3 DNA: TGTGCCAGCAGCCCCCTGACCGGGACTAGCGGCTCCCAAGAGACCCAGTACTTC; CDR3 protein: CASSPLTGTSGSQETQYF
clone size: -; J gene: TRBJ1-2; V gene: TRBV2; D gene: -; CDR3 DNA: TGTGCCAGCAGTGACAGGGCCAGTACTGGCTACACCTTC; CDR3 protein: CASSDRASTGYTF
clone size: -; J gene: TRBJ2-4; V gene: TRBV28; D gene: TRBD2; CDR3 DNA: TGTGCCAGCATGGATCTCAGCGGGAGCGCCCGAAACATTCAGTACTTC; CDR3 protein: CASMDLSGSARNIQYF
clone size: once; J gene: TRBJ2-1; V gene: TRBV7-3; D gene: TRBD2; CDR3 DNA: TGTGCCAGCGGTAGGCTAGCGGGAGTCGATGAGCAGTTCTTC; CDR3 protein: CASGRLAGVDEQFF
clone size: -; J gene: TRBJ2-3; V gene: TRBV13; D gene: TRBD2; CDR3 DNA: TGTGCCAGCAGCTTAGGCCAGGGAGGGCCGGAGGATACGCAGTATTTT; CDR3 protein: CASSLGQGGPEDTQYF
clone size: -; J gene: TRBJ1-5; V gene: TRBV28; D gene: -; CDR3 DNA: TGTGCCAGCAGCCCTTTAACAGGGACGGGGAGCTATCAGCCCCAGCATTTT; CDR3 protein: CASSPLTGTGSYQPQHF
clone size: -; J gene: TRBJ2-5; V gene: TRBV27; D gene: TRBD2; CDR3 DNA: TGTGCCAGCAGGGGGCGGGAGCGGGGAGAGACCCAGTACTTC; CDR3 protein: CASRGRERGETQYF
clone size: few; J gene: TRBJ2-2; V gene: TRBV21-1; D gene: -; CDR3 DNA: TGTGCCAGCAGCGACCGAGCGGGAGCGATCACCGGGGAGCTGTTTTTT; CDR3 protein: CASSDRAGAITGELFF
clone size: -; J gene: TRBJ2-1; V gene: TRBV27; D gene: -; CDR3 DNA: TGTGCCAGCAGTTTATCTGTCTCTATCAACAATGAGCAGTTCTTC; CDR3 protein: CASSLSVSINNEQFF